A selection of T cell receptor beta chains follows, all from one sample in a study of blood T cell repertoires in COVID-19. Method: immunoSEQ multiplex PCR; TCRdb's copy keeps in-frame clones and lacks some. Altogether under 350,000 clones are present, 89% being singletons, with the ten largest covering approximately 2.2%. The sample comprised peripheral blood. All receptors derive from a man aged 45 to 65 with acute or convalescent COVID-19. Both conserved end residues are part of each CDR3. Each record gives: J gene, V gene, CDR3 protein.

>TRBJ2-2|TRBV5-4
CASSLGQRDYTGELFF
>TRBJ1-1|TRBV19
CASSAGQGITEAFF
>TRBJ1-6|TRBV2
CASSARGGGVLNSPLHF
>TRBJ2-6|TRBV30
CAWTLGTSGANVLTF
>TRBJ2-2|TRBV6-5
CASSSSYTGELFF
>TRBJ1-2|TRBV3-1/TRBV3-2
CASSQTAVPLYGYTF
>TRBJ1-1|TRBV3-1/TRBV3-2
CASSQTGRNTEAFF
>TRBJ1-2|TRBV6-4
CASRLTEYTF
>TRBJ2-7|TRBV9
CASSVDRAFSYEQYF
>TRBJ2-7|TRBV5-1
CASSLGSTGEQYF
>TRBJ2-5|TRBV7-9
CASSSHYGGQETQYF
>TRBJ2-2|TRBV2
CASTVDTGELFF
>TRBJ1-1|TRBV15
CATSRDRLSNTEAFF
>TRBJ1-1|TRBV9
CASSADQGTEAFF
>TRBJ2-2|TRBV2
CASRALATGGNTGELFF
>TRBJ1-1|TRBV29-1
CSVELTTGGVTEAFF
>TRBJ2-4|TRBV9
CASSVGDRAIQYF
>TRBJ1-2|TRBV19
CASSPTGFNYGYTF
>TRBJ2-2|TRBV2
CASSLNRESPGELFF
>TRBJ1-1|TRBV18
CASSPGGASTEAFF
>TRBJ1-6|TRBV25-1
CASSDRDSLPGSPLHF
>TRBJ2-2|TRBV7-9
CASSERGTNTGELFF
>TRBJ2-7|TRBV5-8
CATQRGSGGAYEQYF
>TRBJ2-5|TRBV13
CASSLGGQGQETQYF
>TRBJ2-1|TRBV9
CASSAGQGPDEQFF
>TRBJ1-3|TRBV5-4
CASGSYKGAAPPSGNTIYF
>TRBJ2-1|TRBV10-3
CATAGQGAFNEQFF
>TRBJ1-2|TRBV7-9
CASSLVPLRTVITYTF
>TRBJ1-4|TRBV5-4
CASSLDRAGDKLFF
>TRBJ2-3|TRBV12-5
CASADGGAETDTQYF
>TRBJ2-2|TRBV9
CASSVATSGNTGELFF
>TRBJ1-6|TRBV6-5
CASSYSRWGDHSPLHF
>TRBJ2-3|TRBV7-9
CASSFTDRTDTQYF
>TRBJ2-5|TRBV4-1
CASSQDRQETQYF
>TRBJ1-4|TRBV4-1
CASSRFERTENEKLFF
>TRBJ1-2|TRBV7-9
CASSSQTGWNYGYTF
>TRBJ1-1|TRBV5-1
CASSFADRGRTLNTEAFF
>TRBJ2-5|TRBV11-3
CASSIRGQGQETQYF
>TRBJ1-2|TRBV6-5
CASSSPTGFGGYTF
>TRBJ1-5|TRBV6-5
CASSYSGQGNQPQHF
>TRBJ1-1|TRBV7-9
CASSPAGGYREAFF
>TRBJ1-1|TRBV27
CASKGTEEAFF
>TRBJ1-5|TRBV19
CASSIGTTGGNQPQHF
>TRBJ2-3|TRBV14
CASSQGVGGTDTQYF
>TRBJ1-6|TRBV18
CASSGTGDLPLHF
>TRBJ2-5|TRBV4-1
CASSQGGVQETQYF
>TRBJ2-2|TRBV5-1
CASSFGGVNTGELFF
>TRBJ2-1|TRBV2
CASSSGGRSHEQFF
>TRBJ1-1|TRBV19
CASSVFPGTPRTAFF
>TRBJ1-3|TRBV5-1
CASSLQPGQGRSGNTIYF
>TRBJ2-3|TRBV5-1
CASSFQRGDTDTQYF
>TRBJ2-3|TRBV5-5
CASSYPGEDTQYF
>TRBJ1-3|TRBV6-1
CASSEVSSGNTIYF
>TRBJ1-2|TRBV7-2
CASSLAGAHQRNYGYTF
>TRBJ1-4|TRBV9
CASSPELGQGREKLFF